This entry describes one T cell receptor beta chain. Trimming removed 11 bases from V and 4 bases from J, with 17 bases in between. The germline V gene encodes CDR1 MNHEY and CDR2 SVGAGI. The CDR3 sequence is 13 residues long. The entry originates in a study of graft-versus-host responses after intestinal transplantation. Study overall: Induction using anti-thymocyte globulin, followed by tacrolimus and steroids for roughly 3 years, was given to all recipients.

The repertoire was sequenced with immunoSEQ multiplex PCR; TCRdb's copy has only in-frame clones and lacks some. The data hold about 47,000 clones, with about 95% observed a single time. Here the sequenced sample was PBMCs, taken roughly 51 weeks after intestinal transplant. This TCR was sampled from a human patient who received an intestinal transplant, so some T cells may come from the graft donor. The V call is TRBV6-5, the J call TRBJ1-1; no reliable D call. The CDR3 here is CAVTLDAATEAFF. In DNA, the CDR3 is TGTGCCGTCACACTGGATGCTGCCACTGAAGCTTTCTTT.